These 29 T cell receptor beta chains were sequenced from one sample in a study of cytomegalovirus exposure and HLA in healthy donors. PCR was performed using 60 Vbeta and 13 Jbeta primers. Assay used: immunoSEQ multiplex PCR; TCRdb lists only in-frame clones, some missing. The sample holds roughly 120,000 clones; around 76% are singletons and the top ten take roughly 16%. Sequencing input: PBMCs. The receptors come from a man aged 50 to 59 in good health and CMV-seropositive.

The chain links TRBV7-9 to TRBJ2-1, with 14 bases matching TRBD2. V gave up 1 base and J gave up 8 bases; unmatched junction bases: 7. This CDR3 comprises 17 residues. In germline, CDR1 is SEHNR, CDR2 FQNEAQ (reference sequence). CDR3 sequence: CASSLGLAGGPSDEQFF. In DNA form, the CDR3 reads TGTGCCAGCAGCTTAGGACTAGCGGGAGGGCCTAGCGATGAGCAGTTCTTC.

The J gene is TRBJ1-1, the V gene TRBV4-3, with D tentatively TRBD1 (6 bases). Trimming removed 4 bases from V and 3 bases from J, with 15 bases in between. The CDR3 covers 15 residues. Germline V lookup: CDR1 LGHNA, CDR2 YSLEER. The CDR3 region has the DNA TGCGCCAGCAGCCTCTCGGTGCAGGGGTACACTGAAGCTTTCTTT. Protein product: CASSLSVQGYTEAFF.

The gene calls are TRBV5-4 and TRBJ1-2; D may be TRBD1 (6 bases). CDR1 is SGHNT and CDR2 is YYREEE in the germline V gene (reference sequence). This CDR3 spans 15 amino acids. V was cut by 4 bases and J by 4 bases, with 17 bases left in between. CDR3 nucleotide sequence: TGTGCCAGCAGCCTGGGACACCCCTTTGGCTATGGCTACACCTTC. This encodes CASSLGHPFGYGYTF. Supplemented by reference TRBV5-4 and TRBJ1-2, the full variable domain reads ETGVTQSPTHLIKTRGQQVTLRCSSQSGHNTVSWYQQALGQGPQFIFQYYREEENGRGNFPPRFSGLQFPNYSSELNVNALELDDSALYLCASSLGHPFGYGYTFGSGTRLTVV.

V gene TRBV18 combines with J gene TRBJ2-5; TRBD1 agrees at 9 bases. The CDR3 length is 16 residues. V shed 3 bases, J shed 3 bases, and the junction held 8 bases outside the gene matches. In germline, CDR1 is KGHSH, CDR2 LQKENI. The DNA of the CDR3 is TGTGCCAGCTCACCGATTGCGGGACAGGGTAAAGAGACCCAGTACTTC. Its translation is CASSPIAGQGKETQYF. Based on the CDR3 plus reference TRBV18 and TRBJ2-5, the full variable domain is NAGVMQNPRHLVRRRGQEARLRCSPMKGHSHVYWYRQLPEEGLKFMVYLQKENIIDESGMPKERFSAEFPKEGPSILRIQQVVRGDSAAYFCASSPIAGQGKETQYFGPGTRLLVL.

The rearrangement uses TRBV7-2 and TRBJ2-3; D perhaps matches TRBD1 (5 bases). V was shortened by 7 bases and J by 5 bases, with 13 bases between the two germline ends. CDR3 size: 13 residues. Germline V gene lookup returns CDR1 SGHTA and CDR2 FQGNSA. The CDR3 DNA reads TGTGCCAGCAACTGGGGCCCGGGAGATACGCAGTATTTT. Translating it yields CASNWGPGDTQYF.

The genes are TRBV5-3 and TRBJ2-7; D unclear. TRBV5-3 carries the ORF label, with uncertain function. Trimming pared 0 bases from V and 7 bases from J, leaving 14 bases between. The CDR3 has 14 amino acids. The CDR3 sequence is CARSLVPLRREQYF. As DNA, the CDR3 is TGTGCCAGAAGCTTGGTTCCGCTTCGCCGGGAGCAGTACTTC.

As DNA, the CDR3 is TGTGCCAGCAGTTACGGAGGGTACCGCTCTGGAAACACCATATATTTT. It codes for CASSYGGYRSGNTIYF. This sequence joins TRBV6-5 and TRBJ1-3; no definite D call. This CDR3 contains 16 residues. Germline assignment: CDR1 MNHEY and CDR2 SVGAGI. V was cut by 2 bases and J by 0 bases, with 11 bases left in between.

This sequence joins TRBV29-1 and TRBJ1-2; 7 nucleotides align to TRBD1. This CDR3 spans 13 amino acids. V lost 5 bases to trimming and J lost 3 bases; unmatched junction nucleotides: 6. From germline, CDR1 is SQVTM and CDR2 ANQGSEA. CDR3 region: CSVSQTGYYGYTF. The DNA of the CDR3 is TGCAGCGTTTCCCAGACAGGGTACTATGGCTACACCTTC.

The gene calls are TRBV6-5 and TRBJ2-1; 9 bases agree with TRBD1. CDR1 and CDR2 (germline): MNHEY, SVGAGI. Trimming took 2 bases from V and 8 from J; bases not matched to a gene: 4. The CDR3 sequence is 14 residues long. The CDR3 sequence is CASSYPDRGDEQFF. CDR3 DNA: TGTGCCAGCAGTTACCCCGACAGGGGGGATGAGCAGTTCTTC.

V usage is TRBV27 and J usage is TRBJ2-7, with 8 bases identical to TRBD1. Germline V CDR1 and CDR2: MNHEY, SMNVEV (reference sequence). The CDR3 has 16 residues. V shed 6 bases and J 0 bases; nucleotides not matched to a gene: 10. The chain's CDR3 is CASRGTGQEFSYEQYF. In DNA, the CDR3 is TGTGCCAGCAGGGGGACAGGCCAAGAGTTCTCCTACGAGCAGTACTTC.

The rearrangement links TRBV7-2 to TRBJ1-5, with D perhaps matching TRBD1 (6 bases). The CDR3 covers 13 residues. V lost 6 bases, J lost 7 bases, and 13 bases lay in between. CDR1 is SGHTA, CDR2 FQGNSA, per germline. The CDR3 protein is CASRGSGVQPQHF. For the CDR3, the DNA is TGTGCCAGCAGAGGGTCAGGGGTACAGCCCCAGCATTTT.

CDR3 residues: CASSGREGREQYF. The CDR3 DNA sequence: TGTGCCAGTTCGGGTAGGGAGGGGAGGGAGCAGTACTTC. The chain has TRBV7-9 and TRBJ2-7; 7 bases fit TRBD2. The CDR3 has 13 amino acids. With V trimmed by 9 bases and J by 7 bases, 12 bases remained unmatched. Germline V gives CDR1 SEHNR, CDR2 FQNEAQ (reference sequence).

The rearrangement links TRBV7-2 to TRBJ2-7; 7 bases match TRBD2. This CDR3 spans 15 amino acids. Unmatched junction bases numbered 11, after V lost 5 bases and J lost 4 bases. Per the germline V gene, CDR1 is SGHTA and CDR2 is FQGNSA. CDR3 residues: CASSARGGTTYEQYF. As DNA, the CDR3 is TGTGCCAGCAGCGCCCGTGGGGGGACTACTTACGAGCAGTACTTC.

The chain links TRBV27 to TRBJ1-2, with a possible D match to TRBD1 (5 bases). V was clipped by 4 bases and J by 8 bases, with 17 bases between them. Looked up from germline, CDR1 is MNHEY and CDR2 is SMNVEV (reference sequence). The CDR3 is 14 amino acids. The DNA for the CDR3 is TGTGCCAGCAGTTCGGCCGCGGGGGGATTGGGCTACACCTTC. Translating it yields CASSSAAGGLGYTF.

The rearrangement links TRBV7-2 to TRBJ1-2; D unclear. Germline V gene data show CDR1 as SGHTA and CDR2 as FQGNSA. With 1 base removed from V and 10 bases from J, the gap between germline ends came to 7 bases. The CDR3 length is 11 residues. The CDR3 DNA is TGTGCCAGCAGCTTAGTTGAGGTCTACACCTTC. The encoded protein is CASSLVEVYTF.

The chain links TRBV6-1 to TRBJ2-2; 14 bases map to TRBD2. CDR1 and CDR2 (germline): MNHNS, SASEGT. This CDR3 contains 18 residues. V was clipped by 1 base and J by 2 bases; unmatched bases: 3. CDR3 nucleotide sequence: TGTGCCAGCAGTGAAGGGACTAGCGGGAGGTATAACACCGGGGAGCTGTTTTTT. Protein sequence: CASSEGTSGRYNTGELFF.

V and J are TRBV13 and TRBJ2-7; 9 bases match TRBD2. Trimming cost V 5 bases and J 2 bases; bases outside gene matches: 4. CDR1 and CDR2 from the germline V gene are PRHDT and FYEKMQ (reference sequence). The CDR3 is 14 residues long. The CDR3 DNA sequence: TGTGCCAGCAGCCTAAAGCGGGGGGCCTACGAGCAGTACTTC. Translated: CASSLKRGAYEQYF.

This chain joins TRBV27 and TRBJ2-7; D possibly corresponds to TRBD2 (5 bases). The germline CDR1 and CDR2 sequences are MNHEY and SMNVEV (reference sequence). Deletions cut 3 bases from V and 2 bases from J, with 11 bases between. The CDR3 is made up of 14 amino acids. The CDR3 DNA is TGTGCCAGCAGTTTTGGGAGCAGCCCCTACGAGCAGTACTTC. Protein: CASSFGSSPYEQYF.

This clone was recorded a few times. V usage is TRBV2 and J usage is TRBJ1-5, with unresolved D. From germline, CDR1 is SNHLY and CDR2 FYNNEI. Trimming left V 5 bases short and J 9 bases short, with 8 bases between. The length of the CDR3 is 11 residues. CDR3 DNA: TGTGCCAGCAGTTACAGTTGGCCCCAGCATTTT. Translating gives CASSYSWPQHF.

This rearrangement joins TRBV6-4 to TRBJ2-2, with 9 bases that match TRBD2. The CDR3 runs 16 residues. CDR1 MRHNA and CDR2 SNTAGT come from the germline V gene. V lost 0 bases and J lost 7; bases outside the gene matches: 6. The CDR3 DNA follows: TGTGCCAGCAGTGACTCGAGGACTAGCGAGGTCGGGGAGCTGTTTTTT. Translated, it gives CASSDSRTSEVGELFF.

This clone was seen a single time. The chain links TRBV29-1 to TRBJ2-1, with 10 bases identical to TRBD2. Germline CDR1 reads SQVTM; CDR2 reads ANQGSEA. The J segment lost 9 bases and the V segment lost 5 bases, leaving 10 bases of the junction unmatched. This CDR3 spans 14 amino acids. This CDR3 reads CSVTPSGRSGEQFF. The CDR3 coding sequence is TGCAGCGTTACTCCTAGCGGGAGAAGCGGTGAGCAGTTCTTC.

The gene calls are TRBV11-3 and TRBJ2-2, with 8 bases fitting TRBD2. There are 15 residues in the CDR3. Germline assignment: CDR1 SGHNT and CDR2 YENEEA. The junction had 5 bases not matched to a gene; V was cut back by 3 bases and J by 5 bases. The CDR3 region has the DNA TGTGCCAGCAGCTTCCGGGAGGGTGGGACCGGGGAGCTGTTTTTT. Protein: CASSFREGGTGELFF.

Worth noting for this clone: One junction end disagrees with the germline gene, perhaps due to a read error. The genes are TRBV20-1 and TRBJ1-1, with no clear D. CDR1 and CDR2 from the germline V gene are DFQATT and SNEGSKA (reference sequence). The CDR3 is made up of 11 amino acids. As DNA, the CDR3 is TGCAGTGCTAGACAGAACGCTGAAGCTTTCTTT. Protein: CSARQNAEAFF.

The gene calls are TRBV2 and TRBJ1-1, with 8 bases lining up with TRBD1. V lost 7 bases to trimming and J lost 4 bases; unmatched junction nucleotides: 11. Germline loops: CDR1 SNHLY, CDR2 FYNNEI. The CDR3 spans 15 residues. CDR3 sequence (DNA): TGTGCCAGCAATGAGGACAGGGCTGGAGGCACTGAAGCTTTCTTT. Amino acids: CASNEDRAGGTEAFF. Drawing the rest from reference TRBV2 and TRBJ1-1, the complete variable domain is EPEVTQTPSHQVTQMGQEVILRCVPISNHLYFYWYRQILGQKVEFLVSFYNNEISEKSEIFDDQFSVERPDGSNFTLKIRSTKLEDSAMYFCASNEDRAGGTEAFFGQGTRLTVV.

The CDR3 here is CASSQDLGQGYEQYF. Written as DNA, the CDR3 is TGCGCCAGCAGCCAAGACTTAGGACAGGGCTACGAGCAGTACTTC. The chain has TRBV4-1 and TRBJ2-7; the match to TRBD1 covers 8 bases. V trimming: 0 bases; J trimming: 3 bases; junction bases outside the gene matches: 4. This CDR3 is 15 amino acids long. Germline loops: CDR1 MGHRA, CDR2 YSYEKL.

The chain recombines TRBV5-1 with TRBJ1-4; no definite D call. Trimming took off 0 bases at V and 4 bases at J, with 7 bases between the two ends. CDR1 SGHRS and CDR2 YFSETQ come from the germline V gene. The CDR3 extends over 14 amino acids. The CDR3 nucleotides read TGCGCCAGCAGCTTGGGGCAGAATAATGAAAAACTGTTTTTT. Translated: CASSLGQNNEKLFF. The variable domain in full, with the rest retrieved from reference TRBV5-1 and TRBJ1-4, is KAGVTQTPRYLIKTRGQQVTLSCSPISGHRSVSWYQQTPGQGLQFLFEYFSETQRNKGNFPGRFSGRQFSNSRSEMNVSTLELGDSALYLCASSLGQNNEKLFFGSGTQLSVL.

A few counts support this clone. This chain connects TRBV28 to TRBJ2-2; a weak D match, TRBD2 (5 bases). The CDR3 spans 19 residues. The V end lost 4 bases, the J end lost 1 base, and 22 bases lay between the germline ends. Germline CDR1 MDHEN, CDR2 SYDVKM. Here the CDR3 DNA reads TGTGCCAGCAGTTATATACTAGGTCTTAGTGAATTGAACACCGGGGAGCTGTTTTTT. Protein product: CASSYILGLSELNTGELFF.

The V and J genes are TRBV28 and TRBJ2-7; 7 nucleotides match TRBD1. Germline loops: CDR1 MDHEN, CDR2 SYDVKM. The V and J ends lost 8 bases and 0 bases, in that order; junction bases with no gene match: 4. The CDR3 loop spans 13 amino acids. The CDR3 reads CASGWDSSYEQYF. As DNA, the CDR3 is TGTGCCAGCGGATGGGACAGCTCCTACGAGCAGTACTTC.

This clone occurred a few times. This sequence joins TRBV7-7 and TRBJ2-7, with 7 bases lining up with TRBD1. V lost 5 bases to trimming and J lost 2 bases; unmatched junction nucleotides: 3. Germline V gene sequence: CDR1 SSHAT, CDR2 FNYEAQ (reference sequence). The CDR3 covers 13 residues. DNA for the CDR3: TGTGCCAGCAGCCCGGGACAGACCTACGAGCAGTACTTC. This gives the protein CASSPGQTYEQYF.